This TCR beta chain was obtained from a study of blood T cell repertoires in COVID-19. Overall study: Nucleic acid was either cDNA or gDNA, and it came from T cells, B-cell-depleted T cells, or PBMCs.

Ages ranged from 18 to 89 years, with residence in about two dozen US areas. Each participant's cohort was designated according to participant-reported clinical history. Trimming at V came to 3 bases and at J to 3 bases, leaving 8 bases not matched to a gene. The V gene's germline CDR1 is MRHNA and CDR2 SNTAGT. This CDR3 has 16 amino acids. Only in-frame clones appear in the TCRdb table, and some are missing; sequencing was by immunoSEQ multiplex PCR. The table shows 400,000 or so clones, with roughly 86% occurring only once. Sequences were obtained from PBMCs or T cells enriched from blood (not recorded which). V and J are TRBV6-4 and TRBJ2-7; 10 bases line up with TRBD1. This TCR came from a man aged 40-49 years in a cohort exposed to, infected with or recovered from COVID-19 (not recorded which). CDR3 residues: CASSEIGGTGVYEQYF. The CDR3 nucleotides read TGTGCCAGCAGTGAGATAGGCGGGACAGGGGTCTACGAGCAGTACTTC.